The rows below give T cell receptor beta chains drawn from one sample of a study of blood T cell repertoires in COVID-19. Assay used: immunoSEQ multiplex PCR; TCRdb lists only in-frame clones, some missing. The sample lists more than 200,000 clones; roughly 86% were seen once. The specimen was peripheral blood. These receptor sequences come from a woman between 55 and 75 years old with COVID-19, enrolled during active disease. The CDR3 runs from the conserved cysteine through the conserved F or W. Each record gives: J gene, V gene, clone size, D gene, CDR3 protein. D genes are given only for firm matches. Clone size, where shown, is once, few, many, or a class for clones that have expanded.

J: TRBJ2-1; V: TRBV7-6; size: NA; D: TRBD2; CDR3: CASSLASGTSGRANNEQFF
J: TRBJ2-1; V: TRBV7-2; size: NA; D: TRBD2; CDR3: CASSLGTSGDNEQFF
J: TRBJ1-1; V: TRBV4-1; size: NA; D: TRBD1; CDR3: CASSQPTQGSTEAFF
J: TRBJ2-7; V: TRBV28; size: NA; D: NA; CDR3: CASRILGGYEQYF
J: TRBJ2-1; V: TRBV6-1; size: once; D: NA; CDR3: CASSEAAGLSWFF
J: TRBJ2-1; V: TRBV27; size: NA; D: NA; CDR3: CASSPDKFAWNEQFF
J: TRBJ1-6; V: TRBV7-3; size: NA; D: TRBD1; CDR3: CASSRQGYNSPLHF
J: TRBJ2-3; V: TRBV28; size: NA; D: NA; CDR3: CASSRGLLRSTDTQYF
J: TRBJ2-2; V: TRBV12-3/TRBV12-4; size: NA; D: NA; CDR3: CASRVQGPGELFF
J: TRBJ2-3; V: TRBV5-4; size: NA; D: TRBD2; CDR3: CASSRSAGLDTQYF
J: TRBJ2-7; V: TRBV5-1; size: NA; D: TRBD2; CDR3: CASSSGTTAYEQYF
J: TRBJ2-2; V: TRBV20-1; size: NA; D: TRBD2; CDR3: CSASPSGSGELFF
J: TRBJ2-1; V: TRBV18; size: NA; D: TRBD2; CDR3: CASSPVRGTSGSHIYNEQFF
J: TRBJ2-7; V: TRBV10-1; size: NA; D: NA; CDR3: CASSTTGRPPGEQYF
J: TRBJ2-3; V: TRBV6-2/TRBV6-3; size: NA; D: TRBD1; CDR3: CASSSRQGARPTDTQYF
J: TRBJ2-3; V: TRBV29-1; size: NA; D: NA; CDR3: CSVEGRNRMAQYF
J: TRBJ1-5; V: TRBV27; size: NA; D: NA; CDR3: CASSFLQGGNQPQHF
J: TRBJ2-1; V: TRBV2; size: NA; D: NA; CDR3: CASSEGRTSYNEQFF
J: TRBJ1-2; V: TRBV19; size: NA; D: NA; CDR3: CASGEGSAYGYTF
J: TRBJ1-1; V: TRBV30; size: NA; D: NA; CDR3: CAWSPAGSNTEAFF
J: TRBJ1-6; V: TRBV7-3; size: once; D: NA; CDR3: CASRRANNSPLHF
J: TRBJ2-7; V: TRBV7-9; size: NA; D: TRBD2; CDR3: CASSLAGLAGAGEQYF
J: TRBJ2-2; V: TRBV9; size: NA; D: TRBD2; CDR3: CASSAPRTSQNTGELFF
J: TRBJ1-2; V: TRBV5-4; size: once; D: TRBD1; CDR3: CASSLDGGRGLGYGYTF
J: TRBJ2-2; V: TRBV19; size: NA; D: NA; CDR3: CASSNGRGTGELFF
J: TRBJ2-7; V: TRBV5-1; size: NA; D: TRBD1; CDR3: CASSQGTGGAFDYEQYF
J: TRBJ1-5; V: TRBV6-5; size: NA; D: NA; CDR3: CASSRGSNQPQHF
J: TRBJ1-4; V: TRBV2; size: NA; D: NA; CDR3: CASRTGTQNNKLFF